Described below is a single T cell receptor (beta chain) sequence and its context. The antigen is not known. These data come from a study of Ad26.COV2.S vaccination and SARS-CoV-2 variants. The wider study: Ad26.COV2.S, an intramuscular injection, was given once or twice 56 days apart.

Indicated treatment: some 19 received Ad26.COV2.S at low or high dose, single or two shots; a few received placebo; per-sample allocation not given. Samples were taken on day 63 after the first vaccine or placebo injection. An Ad26 vector that expressed Wuhan-strain SARS-CoV-2 spike constituted the vaccine. Method: immunoSEQ multiplex PCR; TCRdb's copy keeps in-frame clones and lacks some. Altogether some 480,000 clones are present, 70% to 90% being singletons, with the ten largest covering 13%. General study findings and limits: The TCR breadth and depth analyses may have understated or missed part of the total T cell responses. The study found similar non-spike TCR breadth in vaccine and placebo recipients.

The CDR3 contains 18 residues. CDR1 is SGDLS, CDR2 YYNGEE, per germline. The ends were cut back, 2 bases at V and 0 bases at J, with 15 bases in the middle. Sequencing used peripheral blood, obtained in a trial of Ad26.COV2.S vaccine versus placebo. This chain connects TRBV9 to TRBJ2-6; D possibly corresponds to TRBD2 (7 bases). The clonotype originates from a person aged 18 to 65 who received the Ad26.COV2.S COVID-19 vaccine or a placebo. The CDR3 DNA is TGTGCCAGCAGCGTGGGGGGGCCCCTTAGCTCTGGGGCCAACGTCCTGACTTTC. It specifies CASSVGGPLSSGANVLTF. The full variable domain, with the rest looked up from reference TRBV9 and TRBJ2-6, is DSGVTQTPKHLITATGQRVTLRCSPRSGDLSVYWYQQSLDQGLQFLIQYYNGEERAKGNILERFSAQQFPDLHSELNLSSLELGDSALYFCASSVGGPLSSGANVLTFGAGSRLTVL.